This section outlines one T cell receptor beta chain sequence together with its context. Its antigen is not identified. This likely comes from a read error, as the CDR3 has no conserved phenylalanine or tryptophan at its end. Investigators took RNA and DNA out together from 20-30 mg of unsorted bulk tissue. Subjects presented with primary liver carcinoma managed by surgical resection. Donors were untreated and chronically infected with HBV. This record belongs to a study of tumor-infiltrating lymphocytes in primary liver carcinoma. As for the study in general: Those enrolled were patients of both sexes, who were aged 30 to 69 years.

Broader study findings: A fraction of only about 7.5-25% of top clones appeared in all five tumor regions.

With a constant-region primer, TCR beta cDNA was made from approximately 500 ng of total RNA. Each TCR beta library was derived from three nested multiplex PCR rounds that employed slightly modified ARM-PCR. A C-beta reverse primer and TRBV1-TRBV30 forward primers served in each of the first two PCR rounds, at ten to eleven cycles apiece. TCRdb reprocessed the multiplex PCR reads with MiXCR, giving one entry per CDR3 protein. The sample has 90,000 to 100,000 distinct CDR3 sequences; more than 60% are singletons. This CDR3 comprises 17 residues. Trimming removed 1 base at V and 4 bases at J, with 18 bases between. Germline CDR1 SGHAT, CDR2 FQNNGV.

The V gene is TRBV11-2, the J gene TRBJ2-3; D uncertain. This sequence was found in a woman between 55 and 75 years old with primary liver carcinoma and hepatitis B virus infection. Sequencing was carried out using liver tumor tissue from sampling region 5. The subset was: tumor region T5, tumor centre. DNA of the CDR3: TGTGCCAGCAGCTTAGGTGAACTAACGTACACGTCAGATACGCAGTATTCT. Translation: CASSLGELTYTSDTQYS.